This T cell receptor (beta chain) was documented in a study of T cell changes during pregnancy in multiple sclerosis. This clone was found a few times. The method was immunoSEQ multiplex PCR; TCRdb's version includes in-frame clones alone and lacks a portion of them. Of some 69,000 clones listed, more than 80% are singletons. The V and J ends lost 6 bases and 0 bases, in that order; junction bases with no gene match: 13. This CDR3 is built from 17 residues. Germline V gene sequence: CDR1 LNHDA, CDR2 SQIVND (reference sequence). This sequence originates from a female donor in good health, enrolled as a control in a pregnancy study. J is TRBJ1-1 and V is TRBV19, with 7 bases that match TRBD1. The material sequenced was peripheral blood, taken in the second trimester of pregnancy. In DNA form, the CDR3 reads TGTGCCAGTAGACCAGGACAGGCTAGTAGGTTGAACACTGAAGCTTTCTTT. Protein product: CASRPGQASRLNTEAFF.